This T cell receptor (beta chain) was profiled in a study of CD8+CD57+ T cells in acquired aplastic anemia. Trimming pared 3 bases from V and 5 bases from J, leaving 13 bases between. CDR1 is SQVTM, CDR2 ANQGSEA, per germline. The length of the CDR3 is 14 residues. Regarding the study as a whole: Patients and controls were not found to differ significantly in CD8+ Simpson's diversity. Patients and controls shared 25 to 30 CD8+ CDR3 sequences, highly expressed in patients.

There are many counts of this clonotype. Its specificity is not known. Genomic DNA provided the template from which TCR beta VDJ and CDR3 profiles were obtained. TCRdb used MiXCR to reprocess the reads, holding one entry per CDR3 protein. This repertoire shows a few hundred thousand distinct CDR3 sequences, approximately 57% found once; its top ten account for around 28%. The sequence came from a human donor in good health. V is TRBV29-1 and J is TRBJ2-2; D gene unclear. Sequencing used sorted CD4+, CD8+, or CD8+CD57+ T cells (not recorded which) from PBMCs. DNA for the CDR3: TGCAGCGTTGAGTATAGGGTGGGAACCGGGGAGCTGTTTTTT. It encodes CSVEYRVGTGELFF.